The T cell receptor (beta chain) under discussion was sequenced for a study of response to subunit inactivated influenza vaccine. This clonotype was observed at least ten times. Its antigen is currently unknown. Study findings and constraints: Few new T cells, the authors suggested, are recruited by each seasonal influenza vaccination.

TCRdb reanalysed the RT-PCR reads using MiXCR and keeps one entry per CDR3 protein. The data show around 250,000 distinct CDR3 sequences, approximately 12% seen once. CDR3 length: 15 amino acids. With 5 bases clipped from V and 6 bases from J, the junction kept 9 bases outside the gene matches. Germline CDR1 reads SEHNR; CDR2 reads FQNEAQ (reference sequence). This receptor was obtained from a middle-aged man who received an inactivated influenza vaccine. The sample here was non-naive T cells sorted from PBMCs, taken roughly 2 weeks before vaccination. The chain has TRBV7-9 and TRBJ1-2, with TRBD1 matching 10 bases. The CDR3 loop reads CASSQGTGDTDGYTF. As DNA, the CDR3 is TGTGCCAGCAGCCAAGGGACAGGGGATACGGATGGCTACACCTTC.